The next 8 T cell receptor beta chains were all read from a single sample in a study of CD8+ T cells in alopecia areata. RNA was isolated and reverse transcribed to cDNA, the sequencing template. Here immunoSEQ multiplex PCR was the method, and the copy in TCRdb shows in-frame clones only, minus some. The data hold about 180,000 clones, with around 50% observed a single time. The sample was CD4+ T cells sorted from blood, taken at week 0. Receptors were obtained from a human donor with alopecia areata.

This chain uses TRBV7-9 with TRBJ2-3; 7 nucleotides agree with TRBD2. The CDR3 is 16 residues long. Trimming removed 6 bases from V and 2 bases from J; junction bases left unmatched: 11. The V gene's germline CDR1 is SEHNR and CDR2 FQNEAQ (reference sequence). CDR3 nucleotides: TGTGCCAGCAGTCGCAGGTCGGGGGGAGACACAGATACGCAGTATTTT. Protein: CASSRRSGGDTDTQYF.

The genes are TRBV5-1 and TRBJ2-1; a possible D gene is TRBD1 (6 bases). The CDR3 runs 13 residues. Germline V gene lookup returns CDR1 SGHRS and CDR2 YFSETQ. Trimming removed 0 bases from V and 10 bases from J, with 11 bases in between. CDR3: CASSLAQGQEQFF. CDR3 sequence (DNA): TGCGCCAGCAGCTTGGCCCAGGGGCAGGAGCAGTTCTTC.

This chain connects TRBV23-1 to TRBJ1-1, with a possible D match to TRBD1 (5 bases). TRBV23-1 has ORF status, its function being uncertain. Between the trimmed V and J ends, which lost 2 bases and 3 bases, there was a span of 13 bases. The CDR3 runs to 15 residues. This CDR3 reads CASSQTRVMDTEAFF. CDR3 coding DNA: TGCGCCAGCAGTCAAACCAGGGTGATGGACACTGAAGCTTTCTTT.

The chain is built from TRBV6-5 and TRBJ2-5; D is unclear. With 6 bases removed from V and 5 bases from J, the gap between germline ends came to 16 bases. Germline CDR1 and CDR2: MNHEY and SVGAGI. The CDR3 runs to 14 residues. CDR3 residues: CASSRNSVRETQYF. DNA of the CDR3: TGTGCCAGCAGCCGTAACTCCGTTCGGGAGACCCAGTACTTC.

This sequence joins TRBV19 and TRBJ2-5; maybe TRBD1 (6 bases). The CDR3 runs 15 residues. Germline V gene sequence: CDR1 LNHDA, CDR2 SQIVND (reference sequence). V was clipped by 6 bases and J by 1 base, with 15 bases between them. CDR3 nucleotide sequence: TGTGCCAGTAGCCCTTTAGGACAGTTCCAAGAGACCCAGTACTTC. Translating it yields CASSPLGQFQETQYF.

Only a few counts were recorded for this clone. V usage is TRBV6-1 and J usage is TRBJ2-2; D not resolved. In germline, CDR1 is MNHNS, CDR2 SASEGT. CDR3 length: 14 residues. V was clipped by 7 bases and J by 1 base, with 10 bases between them. Written as DNA, the CDR3 is TGTGCCAGCAAACTGGACCTGAACACCGGGGAGCTGTTTTTT. This codes for CASKLDLNTGELFF.

J is TRBJ1-6 and V is TRBV27; a possible D gene is TRBD1 (5 bases). The V gene lost 3 bases and the J gene lost 10 bases, with 16 bases spanning the gap. There are 15 residues in the CDR3. CDR1 is MNHEY and CDR2 is SMNVEV in the germline V gene (reference sequence). DNA of the CDR3: TGTGCCAGCAGTTTCCAGGGTATCGGGGGATCACCCCTCCACTTT. Its protein product is CASSFQGIGGSPLHF.

V is TRBV6-5 and J is TRBJ1-1; D is unresolved. Trimming stripped 0 bases from V and 1 base from J, with 12 bases between. The CDR3 runs to 16 residues. Germline-derived CDR1 and CDR2 are MNHEY and SVGAGI. The CDR3 loop is CASSYSYLGGNTEAFF. CDR3 bases: TGTGCCAGCAGTTACTCTTACTTGGGTGGGAACACTGAAGCTTTCTTT.